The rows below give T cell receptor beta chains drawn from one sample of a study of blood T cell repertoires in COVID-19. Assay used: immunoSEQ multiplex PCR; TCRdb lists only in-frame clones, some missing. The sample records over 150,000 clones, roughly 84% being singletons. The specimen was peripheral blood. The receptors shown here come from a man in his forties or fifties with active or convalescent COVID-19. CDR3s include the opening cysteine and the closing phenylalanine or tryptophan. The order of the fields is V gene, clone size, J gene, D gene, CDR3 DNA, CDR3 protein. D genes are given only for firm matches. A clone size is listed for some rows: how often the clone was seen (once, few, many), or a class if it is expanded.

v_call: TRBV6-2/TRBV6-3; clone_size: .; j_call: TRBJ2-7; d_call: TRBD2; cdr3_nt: TGTGCCAGCAGCGCCGGACTAGCGGAATACGAGCAGTACTTC; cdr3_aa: CASSAGLAEYEQYF
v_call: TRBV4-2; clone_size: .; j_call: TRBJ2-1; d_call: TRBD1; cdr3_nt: TGTGCCAGCAGCCAAGAACAGGGGTTGGGGTACAATGAGCAGTTCTTC; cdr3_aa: CASSQEQGLGYNEQFF
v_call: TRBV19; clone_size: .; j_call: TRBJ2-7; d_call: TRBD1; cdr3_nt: TGTGCCAGTAGGCGGACAGGGGGGTCTTACGAGCAGTACTTC; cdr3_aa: CASRRTGGSYEQYF
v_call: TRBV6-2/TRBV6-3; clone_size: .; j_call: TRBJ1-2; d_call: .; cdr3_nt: TGTGCCAGCAGTAATGACCGGGTGGGCTACACCTTC; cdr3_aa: CASSNDRVGYTF
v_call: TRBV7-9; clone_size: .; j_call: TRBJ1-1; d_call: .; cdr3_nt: TGTGCCAGCAGCCCACGCGTCTCGGGAAGCAACACTGAAGCTTTCTTT; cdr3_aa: CASSPRVSGSNTEAFF
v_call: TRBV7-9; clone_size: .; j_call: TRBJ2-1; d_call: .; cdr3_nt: TGTGCCAGCAGCCGGGACATTCAAAACAATGAGCAGTTCTTC; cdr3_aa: CASSRDIQNNEQFF
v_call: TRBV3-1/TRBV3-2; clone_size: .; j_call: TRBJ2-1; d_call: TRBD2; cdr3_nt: TGTGCCAGCAGCCCTAGGACTAGCGGGATTCTATCTGAGCAGTTCTTC; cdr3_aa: CASSPRTSGILSEQFF
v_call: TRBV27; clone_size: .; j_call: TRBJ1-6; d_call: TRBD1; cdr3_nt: TGTGCCAGCAGTTCGGTGTCACAGGGGAATTCACCCCTCCACTTT; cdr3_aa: CASSSVSQGNSPLHF
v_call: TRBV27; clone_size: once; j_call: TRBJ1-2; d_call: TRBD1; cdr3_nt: TGTGCCAGCAGTTTTCTGCAGGGGGCTGGTAGTGGCTACACCTTC; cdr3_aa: CASSFLQGAGSGYTF
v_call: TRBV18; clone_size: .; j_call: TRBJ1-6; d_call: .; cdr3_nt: TGTGCCAGCTCACCAACCATGGCGGCTAATTCACCCCTCCACTTT; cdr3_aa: CASSPTMAANSPLHF
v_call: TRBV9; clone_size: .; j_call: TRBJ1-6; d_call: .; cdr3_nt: TGTGCCAGCAGCGTACAGGGCCTGGATTCACCCCTCCACTTT; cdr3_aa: CASSVQGLDSPLHF
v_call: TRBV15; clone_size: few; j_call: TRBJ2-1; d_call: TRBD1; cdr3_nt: TGTGCCACCAGCAGAAGACAGGGCTACAATGAGCAGTTCTTC; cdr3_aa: CATSRRQGYNEQFF
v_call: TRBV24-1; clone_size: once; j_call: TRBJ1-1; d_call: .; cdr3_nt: TGTGCCACCAGTGTGGGGAGAAACACTGAAGCTTTCTTT; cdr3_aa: CATSVGRNTEAFF
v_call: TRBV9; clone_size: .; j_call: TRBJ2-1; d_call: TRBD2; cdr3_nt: TGTGCCAGCAGCGTAACGAAAGGACTAGTGAGCACTGAGCAGTTCTTC; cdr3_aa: CASSVTKGLVSTEQFF
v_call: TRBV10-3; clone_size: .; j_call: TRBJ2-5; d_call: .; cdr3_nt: TGTGCCATCAGTTCCGGGACTTACCAAGAGACCCAGTACTTC; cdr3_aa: CAISSGTYQETQYF
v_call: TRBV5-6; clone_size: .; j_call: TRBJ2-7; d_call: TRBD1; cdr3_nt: TGTGCCAGCAGCTTGCCTCCGGGACAGGGAACCTACGAGCAGTACTTC; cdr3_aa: CASSLPPGQGTYEQYF
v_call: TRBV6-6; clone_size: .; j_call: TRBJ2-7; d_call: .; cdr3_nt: TGTGCCAGCAGTTCGGCGGGATCCTACGAGCAGTACTTC; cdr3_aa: CASSSAGSYEQYF
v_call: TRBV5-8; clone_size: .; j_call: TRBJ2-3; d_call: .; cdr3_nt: TGTGCCAGCAGCCCCCTCAGGGGCGGCACAGATACGCAGTATTTT; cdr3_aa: CASSPLRGGTDTQYF
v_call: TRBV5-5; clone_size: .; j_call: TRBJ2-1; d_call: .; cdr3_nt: TGTGCCAGCAGCCGGACTTCCATCTCCTACAATGAGCAGTTCTTC; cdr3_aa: CASSRTSISYNEQFF
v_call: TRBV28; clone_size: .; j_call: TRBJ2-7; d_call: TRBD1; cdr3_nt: TGTGCCAGCAGTCGACGGACAGGGCCCTCCTACGAGCAGTACTTC; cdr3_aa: CASSRRTGPSYEQYF
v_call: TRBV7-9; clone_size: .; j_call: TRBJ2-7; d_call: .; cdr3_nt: TGTGCCAGCAGCGCCGGACGAACTAGCTCCTACGAGCAGTACTTC; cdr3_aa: CASSAGRTSSYEQYF
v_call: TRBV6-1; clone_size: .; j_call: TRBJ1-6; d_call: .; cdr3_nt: TGTGCCAGCAGTGAAGGAAACATTCTTTCACCCCTCCACTTT; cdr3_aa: CASSEGNILSPLHF
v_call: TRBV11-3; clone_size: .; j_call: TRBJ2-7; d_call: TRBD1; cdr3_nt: TGTGCCAGCAGCTCGGGGACAGGCAACGAGCAGTACTTC; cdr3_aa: CASSSGTGNEQYF
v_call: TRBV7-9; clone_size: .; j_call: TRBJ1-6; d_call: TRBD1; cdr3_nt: TGTGCCAGCAGCCTGGACAGGGGGCTCAGGCCCCTCCACTTT; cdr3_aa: CASSLDRGLRPLHF
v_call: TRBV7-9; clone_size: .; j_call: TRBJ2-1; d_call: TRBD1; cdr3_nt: TGTGCCATCGGAGACAGGGCTGGGCAGTTCTTC; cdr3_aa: CAIGDRAGQFF
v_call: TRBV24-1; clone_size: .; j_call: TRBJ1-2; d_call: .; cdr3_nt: TGTGCCACCAGTGATATGGGGGCTCCTTTAGAGGGCTACACCTTC; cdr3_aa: CATSDMGAPLEGYTF
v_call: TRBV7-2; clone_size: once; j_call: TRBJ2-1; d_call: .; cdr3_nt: TGTGCCAGCAGCTTAGTCGGACAGCTCAATGAGCAGTTCTTC; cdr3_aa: CASSLVGQLNEQFF
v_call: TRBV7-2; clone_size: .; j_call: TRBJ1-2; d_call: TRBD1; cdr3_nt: TGTGCCAGCAGCTCTGACAGGGGCGAGGGCTACACCTTC; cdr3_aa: CASSSDRGEGYTF
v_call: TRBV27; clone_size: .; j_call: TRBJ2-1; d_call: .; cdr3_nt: TGTGCCAGCAGTTTCTCTGGACTGTACAATGAGCAGTTCTTC; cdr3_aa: CASSFSGLYNEQFF
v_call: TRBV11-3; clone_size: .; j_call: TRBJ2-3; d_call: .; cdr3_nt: TGTGCCAGCAGCTTAGATTGGAGCGAGATTCCAGATACGCAGTATTTT; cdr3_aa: CASSLDWSEIPDTQYF
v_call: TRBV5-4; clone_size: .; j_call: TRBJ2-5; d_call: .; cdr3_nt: TGTGCCAGCAGCCAAAGGAAAGCGGAGGAGACCCAGTACTTC; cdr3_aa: CASSQRKAEETQYF
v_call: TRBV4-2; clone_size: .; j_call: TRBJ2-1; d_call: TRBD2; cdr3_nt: TGTGCCAGCAGCCAAGAATCGGGGGGGGCCTACAATGAGCAGTTCTTC; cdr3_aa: CASSQESGGAYNEQFF
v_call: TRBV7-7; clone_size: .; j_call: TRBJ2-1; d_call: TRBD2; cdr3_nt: TGTGCTAGCAGCTCTGGGACTAGCGGGGGGGCGAGTATCTACAATGAGCAGTTCTTC; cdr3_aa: CASSSGTSGGASIYNEQFF
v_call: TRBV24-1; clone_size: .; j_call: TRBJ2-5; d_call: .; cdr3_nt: TGTGCCACCAGTGTTCCCGAGGGGGAGGGGGGCCAAGAGACCCAGTACTTC; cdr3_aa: CATSVPEGEGGQETQYF
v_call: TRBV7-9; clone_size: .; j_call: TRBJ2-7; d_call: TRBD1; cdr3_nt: TGTGCCAGCAGCTTATGGCAGGACAGGACCTACGAGCAGTACTTC; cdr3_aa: CASSLWQDRTYEQYF
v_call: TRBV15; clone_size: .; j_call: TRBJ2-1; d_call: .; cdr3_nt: TGTGCCACCAGCAGAGATTTGCGGGGCCTTCGGGAGCAGTTCTTC; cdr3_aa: CATSRDLRGLREQFF
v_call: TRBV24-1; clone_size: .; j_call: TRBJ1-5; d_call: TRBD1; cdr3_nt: TGTGCCACCAGTGACGGGACAGGGGGCAATCAGCCCCAGCATTTT; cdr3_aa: CATSDGTGGNQPQHF
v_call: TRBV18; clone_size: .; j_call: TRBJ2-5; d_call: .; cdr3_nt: TGTGCCAGCTCACTACCCCTCCAGACCCAGTACTTC; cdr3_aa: CASSLPLQTQYF
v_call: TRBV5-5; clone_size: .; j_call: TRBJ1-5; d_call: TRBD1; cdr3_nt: TGTGCCAGCAGCTTGGAACAGGGGGCCCAGCCCCAGCATTTT; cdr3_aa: CASSLEQGAQPQHF
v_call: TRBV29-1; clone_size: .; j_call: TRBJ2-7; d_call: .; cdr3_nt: TGCAGCGTTTCCGGGACATCTACCTACGAGCAGTACTTC; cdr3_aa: CSVSGTSTYEQYF
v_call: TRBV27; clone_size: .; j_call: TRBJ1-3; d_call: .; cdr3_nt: TGTGCCAGCAGCTCCCAAAATGCGGGGGTCGGAAACACCATATATTTT; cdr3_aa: CASSSQNAGVGNTIYF
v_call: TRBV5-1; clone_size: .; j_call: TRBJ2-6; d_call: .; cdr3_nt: TGCGCCAGCAGCTTGCAGGGAGGAGTAGGGGCCAACGTCCTGACTTTC; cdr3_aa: CASSLQGGVGANVLTF
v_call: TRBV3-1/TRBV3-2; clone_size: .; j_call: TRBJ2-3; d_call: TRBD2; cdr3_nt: TGTGCCAGCAGGGGACTAGCGGGAGGAAGCACAGATACGCAGTATTTT; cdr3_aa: CASRGLAGGSTDTQYF
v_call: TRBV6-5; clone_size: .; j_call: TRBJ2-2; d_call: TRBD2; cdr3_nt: TGTGCCAGGGAGCGAGACAGCGGGGCCGGCGGGGAGCTGTTTTTT; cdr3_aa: CARERDSGAGGELFF
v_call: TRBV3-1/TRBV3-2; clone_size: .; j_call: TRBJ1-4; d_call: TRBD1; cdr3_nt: TGTGCCAGCAGCCAAGTCACAGGGGGCAGTGAAAAACTGTTTTTT; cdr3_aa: CASSQVTGGSEKLFF
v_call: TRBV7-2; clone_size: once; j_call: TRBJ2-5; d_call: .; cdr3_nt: TGTGCCAGCAGCTTAAGGGGTGACGGACCAGTGGAGACCCAGTACTTC; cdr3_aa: CASSLRGDGPVETQYF
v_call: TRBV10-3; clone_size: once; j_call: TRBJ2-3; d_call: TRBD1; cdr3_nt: TGTGCCATCAGTGAGACAGGGGTCATCACAGATACGCAGTATTTT; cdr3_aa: CAISETGVITDTQYF
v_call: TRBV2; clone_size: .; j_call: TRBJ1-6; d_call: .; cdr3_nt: TGTGCCAGCAGTGACAATCGGGATTCACCCCTCCACTTT; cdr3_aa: CASSDNRDSPLHF
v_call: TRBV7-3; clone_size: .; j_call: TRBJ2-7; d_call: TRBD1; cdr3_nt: TGTGCCAGCAGCACACAGGGGGGCGCCGGCTACGAGCAGTACTTC; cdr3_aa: CASSTQGGAGYEQYF
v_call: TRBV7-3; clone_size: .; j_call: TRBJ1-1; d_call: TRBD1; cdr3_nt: TGTGCCAGCAGCTTTGGGACAGGGGTATCAAACACTGAAGCTTTCTTT; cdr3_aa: CASSFGTGVSNTEAFF
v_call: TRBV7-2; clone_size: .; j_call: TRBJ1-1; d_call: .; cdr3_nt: TGTGCCAGCAGCTTAAATGCGGGCCCAAACACTGAAGCTTTCTTT; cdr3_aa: CASSLNAGPNTEAFF
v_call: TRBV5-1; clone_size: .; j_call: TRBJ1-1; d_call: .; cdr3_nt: TGCGCCAGCAGCTTGACGGACAGTAAGATGAACACTGAAGCTTTCTTT; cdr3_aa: CASSLTDSKMNTEAFF
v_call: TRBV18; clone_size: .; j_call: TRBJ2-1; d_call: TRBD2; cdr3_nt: TGTGCCAGCTCACCACCGGGCGGGGGGGCCCGCAATGAGCAGTTCTTC; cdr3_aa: CASSPPGGGARNEQFF
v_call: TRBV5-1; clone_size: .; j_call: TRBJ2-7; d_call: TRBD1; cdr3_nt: TGCGCCAGCAAACGGGACAGGGCTTCGGACGAGCAGTACTTC; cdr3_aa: CASKRDRASDEQYF
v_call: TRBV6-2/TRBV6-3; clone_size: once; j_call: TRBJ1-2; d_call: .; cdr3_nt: TGTGCCAGCAGTGGCTCCTTCGCTAACTATGGCTACACCTTC; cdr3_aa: CASSGSFANYGYTF
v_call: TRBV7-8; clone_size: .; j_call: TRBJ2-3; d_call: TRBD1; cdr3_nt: TGTGCCAGCAGCTTCAACAGACAGGGAGTCGATACGCAGTATTTT; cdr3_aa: CASSFNRQGVDTQYF
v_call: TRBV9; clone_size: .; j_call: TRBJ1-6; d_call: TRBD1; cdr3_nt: TGTGCCAGCAGCGTAGATGACAGGGGTCGTTCACCCCTCCACTTT; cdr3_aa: CASSVDDRGRSPLHF